Included here is one TCR beta chain sequence, with context. Its antigen is currently unknown. This record belongs to a study of OX40 agonist ivuxolimab in advanced cancers. As for the study in general: It was ivuxolimab, an agonistic anti-OX40 (CD134) antibody, that patients were treated with. Study outcomes and limitations: Antigen specificity remained undetermined for the expanded peripheral T cells.

Some clones are missing from TCRdb's copy, which holds only in-frame ones; the method was immunoSEQ multiplex PCR. Here the sample spans fewer than 100,000 clones, roughly nine tenths being singletons. The CDR3 contains 14 residues. CDR1 MDHEN and CDR2 SYDVKM come from the germline V gene. The ends were cut back, 8 bases at V and 5 bases at J, with 13 bases in the middle. This TCR came from an adult with an advanced solid tumor such as melanoma, head and neck, liver or kidney cancer. The specimen comprised CD4+ or CD8+ T cells sorted from blood, sampled in a trial of the OX40 agonist ivuxolimab. The chain has TRBV28 and TRBJ2-6; no clear D gene. This CDR3 is CASCSGRRANVLTF. The CDR3 DNA follows: TGTGCCAGCTGTTCGGGTAGGAGGGCCAACGTCCTGACTTTC.